The 8 T cell receptor beta chains reported below all come from one sample, sequenced in a study of blood T cells in healthy people across ages. Next came a second PCR, run for about 6 to 11 cycles, which used a sample-barcoded 5' primer along with a J-beta primer mix. Each CDR3 protein is one row after TCRdb ran MiXCR on the 5' RACE reads. The table shows 600,000 or so distinct CDR3 sequences, with over 20% occurring only once. Sequenced input: blood. All receptors derive from a man in his 70s in good health.

This chain links TRBV11-2 with TRBJ2-3; 12 bases align to TRBD2. The CDR3 runs 16 residues. CDR1 and CDR2 (germline): SGHAT, FQNNGV. V gave up 4 bases and J gave up 4 bases; unmatched junction bases: 6. The CDR3 protein is CASSSRLAGEPDTQYF. CDR3 sequence (DNA): TGTGCCAGCAGCTCGCGACTAGCGGGAGAACCAGATACGCAGTATTTT.

This CDR3 is CASSSDRGPSDTQYF. CDR3 nucleotide sequence: TGTGCCAGCAGCTCGGACAGGGGGCCTTCAGATACGCAGTATTTT. The rearrangement links TRBV7-2 to TRBJ2-3, with 11 bases lining up with TRBD1. This CDR3 contains 15 residues. V lost 4 bases, J lost 4 bases, and 4 bases stayed unmatched. Germline CDR1 reads SGHTA; CDR2 reads FQGNSA.

Concerning this clonotype itself: A junction boundary mismatches the germline segment, possibly from a read error. This rearrangement joins TRBV4-3 to TRBJ2-5, with D hard to call. The CDR3 spans 16 residues. Per germline, CDR1 LGHNA and CDR2 YSLEER. This CDR3 is CASRTLKSEAIWVWVF. Here the CDR3 DNA reads TGCGCCAGCAGGACCCTAAAGTCAGAGGCTATCTGGGTGTGGGTCTTC.

This clonotype occurred a few times. The CDR3 here is CASSLAHRGRTGELFF. CDR3 sequence (DNA): TGTGCCAGCAGCTTAGCGCACAGGGGACGGACCGGGGAGCTGTTTTTT. The chain couples TRBV7-6 to TRBJ2-2, with 7 nucleotides matching TRBD1. This CDR3 is built from 16 residues. Trimming removed 0 bases from V and 5 bases from J; junction bases left unmatched: 6. CDR1 is SGHVS and CDR2 is FNYEAQ in the germline V gene.

V gene TRBV2 combines with J gene TRBJ1-5; 7 bases align to TRBD1. The CDR3 contains 16 residues. CDR1 and CDR2 from the germline V gene are SNHLY and FYNNEI. V was pared by 4 bases and J by 4 bases, with 10 bases of the junction left unmatched. DNA for the CDR3: TGTGCCAGCAGTGTAAACCCGACAGGGAGAAATCAGCCCCAGCATTTT. Translation gives CASSVNPTGRNQPQHF. The variable domain in full, with the rest retrieved from reference TRBV2 and TRBJ1-5, is EPEVTQTPSHQVTQMGQEVILRCVPISNHLYFYWYRQILGQKVEFLVSFYNNEISEKSEIFDDQFSVERPDGSNFTLKIRSTKLEDSAMYFCASSVNPTGRNQPQHFGDGTRLSIL.

This clonotype was seen a handful of times. V gene TRBV24-1 combines with J gene TRBJ2-2, with D perhaps matching TRBD2 (6 bases). The CDR3 runs 14 residues. Germline V gene lookup returns CDR1 KGHDR and CDR2 SFDVKD. The germline V and J ends were trimmed by 9 bases and 2 bases, with 12 bases remaining between them. The CDR3 coding sequence is TGTGCCACCGCGGGGCAGGGTAACACCGGGGAGCTGTTTTTT. Translated, it gives CATAGQGNTGELFF.

This clonotype came up many times. The chain couples TRBV7-2 to TRBJ2-3, with TRBD2 matching 11 bases. The germline CDR1 and CDR2 sequences are SGHTA and FQGNSA. The CDR3 runs 16 residues. V shed 5 bases and J 3 bases; nucleotides not matched to a gene: 7. The CDR3 DNA follows: TGTGCCAGCAGCGTCACTAGCGGGAGCGGTACAGATACGCAGTATTTT. Its translation is CASSVTSGSGTDTQYF.

This clonotype was recorded many times. J is TRBJ2-5 and V is TRBV7-6; 9 bases agree with TRBD2. The germline V gene encodes CDR1 SGHVS and CDR2 FNYEAQ. The V segment lost 5 bases and the J segment 4 bases; nucleotides outside the gene matches: 2. The CDR3 loop spans 13 amino acids. The CDR3 loop reads CASSISGRETQYF. The CDR3 DNA follows: TGTGCCAGCAGCATTAGCGGGAGAGAGACCCAGTACTTC.